This TCR beta chain was recovered during a study of tumor and adjacent non-tumor tissue in lung cancer. About the research overall: There were 11 to 13 adenocarcinoma, a couple of squamous cell carcinoma and 1 small cell lung cancer cases.

This sample's RNA came from whole unsorted tissue. More than 3 cm separated this lung sample from the edge of the tumor. The CDR3 has 14 residues. Germline CDR1 SGHKS, CDR2 YYEKEE (reference sequence). Trimming took off 4 bases at V and 0 bases at J, with 10 bases between the two ends. TCRbeta libraries were built with three rounds of nested PCR, modified from ARM-PCR. TCRdb fed the multiplex PCR reads into MiXCR, producing one record per CDR3 protein. This table holds tens of thousands of distinct CDR3 sequences, over 65% found once. This TCR was sampled from a man between 65 and 85 years old with non-small cell lung cancer. Sample: distant non-tumor lung tissue. This rearrangement joins TRBV5-5 to TRBJ1-1; no reliable D call. This CDR3 reads CASSRTDVNTEAFF. CDR3 DNA sequence: TGTGCCAGCAGCAGGACGGACGTGAACACTGAAGCTTTCTTT.